The rows below give T cell receptor beta chains drawn from one sample of a study of cytomegalovirus exposure and HLA in healthy donors. Sequencing was performed with immunoSEQ multiplex PCR; in TCRdb, only in-frame clones are kept and a portion is missing. Among roughly 290,000 clones, about 90% were seen once, and the ten largest hold roughly 2.3%. Sequenced material: PBMCs. The receptors derive from a woman between 18 and 29 years old in good health and CMV-seronegative. The CDR3 runs from the conserved cysteine through the conserved F or W. D genes are given only for firm matches. Expanded clones get a size class; other rows say once, few or many, or leave the size out.

length	size	V	D	J	CDR3	DNA
13	.	TRBV29-1	.	TRBJ1-2	CSVDPMEQGGYTF	TGCAGCGTTGATCCTATGGAACAGGGTGGCTACACCTTC
16	.	TRBV7-2	.	TRBJ1-1	CASSFSGIGWDTEAFF	TGTGCCAGCAGCTTCTCGGGGATAGGCTGGGACACTGAAGCTTTCTTT
14	.	TRBV28	.	TRBJ2-7	CASREGPASYEQYF	TGTGCCAGCAGGGAGGGGCCAGCTTCCTACGAGCAGTACTTC
13	.	TRBV19	.	TRBJ1-1	CASSIGGGTEAFF	TGTGCCAGTAGTATAGGGGGGGGCACTGAAGCTTTCTTT
15	.	TRBV7-9	TRBD1	TRBJ1-1	CASSTQTGANTEAFF	TGTGCCAGCAGCACTCAGACAGGGGCGAACACTGAAGCTTTCTTT
16	.	TRBV7-2	TRBD2	TRBJ2-1	CASSLERGGFLNEQFF	TGTGCCAGCAGCTTAGAACGGGGGGGCTTTTTAAATGAGCAGTTCTTC
16	.	TRBV7-8	.	TRBJ2-1	CASSSSGNRRYNEQFF	TGTGCCAGCAGCTCCTCCGGGAATAGGAGATACAATGAGCAGTTCTTC
13	.	TRBV10-3	.	TRBJ1-1	CANSDGSGTEAFF	TGTGCCAACTCCGACGGGTCGGGCACTGAAGCTTTCTTT
13	.	TRBV10-1	.	TRBJ2-2	CASSEQNTGELFF	TGCGCCAGCAGTGAGCAAAACACCGGGGAGCTGTTTTTT
13	.	TRBV5-4	.	TRBJ2-3	CASSLPPGDTQYF	TGTGCCAGCAGCCTACCACCCGGTGATACGCAGTATTTT
18	.	TRBV2	TRBD2	TRBJ2-2	CASSAPGLAGGYTGELFF	TGTGCCAGCAGTGCACCGGGACTAGCGGGGGGCTACACCGGGGAGCTGTTTTTT
15	.	TRBV18	TRBD1	TRBJ2-7	CASSPLGQDSYEQYF	TGTGCCAGCTCACCACTGGGACAGGATTCCTACGAGCAGTACTTC
14	.	TRBV19	.	TRBJ1-1	CASSIGQGNTEAFF	TGTGCCAGTAGTATAGGGCAGGGGAACACTGAAGCTTTCTTT
15	.	TRBV9	.	TRBJ1-6	CASSVVAGNNSPLHF	TGTGCCAGCAGCGTAGTAGCAGGGAACAATTCACCCCTCCACTTT
17	.	TRBV4-2	TRBD2	TRBJ2-6	CASSQLAGNSGANVLTF	TGTGCCAGCAGCCAACTAGCGGGTAACTCTGGGGCCAACGTCCTGACTTTC
14	.	TRBV2	TRBD2	TRBJ2-7	CASSPGLAPYEQYF	TGTGCCAGCAGCCCGGGACTAGCACCTTACGAGCAGTACTTC
13	.	TRBV30	.	TRBJ1-2	CAWSVTANYGYTF	TGTGCCTGGAGTGTTACAGCTAACTATGGCTACACCTTC
11	.	TRBV6-6	.	TRBJ2-7	CASKGGGEQYF	TGTGCCAGCAAAGGAGGAGGCGAGCAGTACTTC
17	.	TRBV19	.	TRBJ1-5	CASSSSRDYTINQPQHF	TGTGCCAGTAGTAGTTCAAGGGACTACACTATCAATCAGCCCCAGCATTTT
13	.	TRBV11-2	.	TRBJ2-3	CASSTSFQDTQYF	TGTGCCAGCAGCACCTCCTTCCAGGATACGCAGTATTTT
14	.	TRBV18	.	TRBJ2-5	CASSPTLGLATQYF	TGTGCCAGCTCACCAACACTAGGGTTGGCGACCCAGTACTTC
12	.	TRBV5-1	.	TRBJ2-3	CASSLPLETQYF	TGCGCCAGCAGCTTGCCCCTGGAGACGCAGTATTTT
17	once	TRBV18	TRBD2	TRBJ2-1	CASSPLWTSGGNNEQFF	TGTGCCAGCTCACCACTCTGGACTAGCGGGGGGAACAATGAGCAGTTCTTC
13	.	TRBV11-2	.	TRBJ2-7	CASSFSRAYEQYF	TGTGCCAGCAGCTTTAGTCGGGCCTACGAGCAGTACTTC